This TCR beta chain was identified in a study of CD8+CD57+ T cells in acquired aplastic anemia. Genomic DNA, the template, was used for profiling of the TCR beta VDJ and CDR3. Via MiXCR, TCRdb re-called the reads, giving one row per CDR3 protein. The sample contains some 68,000 distinct CDR3 sequences, roughly half of which appear only once. CDR1 and CDR2 from the germline V gene are SGHTA and FQGNSA. The CDR3 length is 12 residues. V was clipped by 3 bases and J by 7 bases, with 10 bases between them. The sample consisted of sorted CD4+, CD8+, or CD8+CD57+ T cells (not recorded which) from PBMCs. The clonotype comes from a human donor in good health, serving as a control. The rearrangement links TRBV7-2 to TRBJ2-7; D is possibly TRBD2 (5 bases). CDR3 coding DNA: TGTGCCAGCAGCTTTCAACCGGGAGAGCAGTACTTC. Its translation: CASSFQPGEQYF.